The entry that follows covers one T cell receptor beta chain sequence. Original analysis: It was from reference gene primer amplification that nucleated cell counts were estimated. This table comes from immunoSEQ multiplex PCR, and its TCRdb copy is limited to in-frame clones, with some not included. The V and J calls and clone size are taken from that table; D and trimming were inferred from the DNA. The sample shows approximately 500,000 clones, 70% to 90% of them seen only once. The data derive from a study of blood T cell repertoires in COVID-19. V lost 5 bases to trimming and J lost 2 bases, with 12 bases between them. Germline V CDR1 and CDR2: SGHAT, FQNNGV. This CDR3 is built from 14 residues.

This chain joins TRBV11-2 and TRBJ1-1; a possible D gene is TRBD1 (6 bases). Sequencing was carried out using peripheral blood. The source is a woman aged 45-60 years with COVID-19, enrolled during active disease. Here the CDR3 DNA reads TGTGCCAGCAGCGCAGGACAGCCTAACACTGAAGCTTTCTTT. It yields the protein CASSAGQPNTEAFF.